This T cell receptor beta chain is from a study of cytomegalovirus exposure and HLA in healthy donors. About the research overall: Of the donors genotyped, a few hundred in all, around 77% fell in the Caucasian-associated ancestry cluster. Study findings and constraints: Common viral pathogens were later found to be apparently linked to several of the most significant clusters. Trimming of TCR beta V- and J-genes showed a link, identified in a later analysis, to a missense DCLRE1C variant.

PCR amplification relied on 60 Vbeta primers (plus 13 Jbeta primers). Assay used: immunoSEQ multiplex PCR; TCRdb lists only in-frame clones, some missing. The sample consists of 150,000 to 160,000 clones, approximately 80% of them appearing once. CDR1 is MNHNY, CDR2 SVGAGI, per germline (reference sequence). The CDR3 totals 15 residues. Trimming took 6 bases from V and 6 from J; bases not matched to a gene: 10. In the case of this clone: Its antigen is undetermined.

The sequenced sample consisted of PBMCs. The V and J genes are TRBV6-6 and TRBJ2-2; 7 bases match TRBD1. The sequence came from a woman in her fifties or sixties in good health and CMV-seropositive. The CDR3 DNA reads as TGTGCCAGCAGAGGACCGACAGGGAATTCCGGGGAGCTGTTTTTT. This translates into CASRGPTGNSGELFF.